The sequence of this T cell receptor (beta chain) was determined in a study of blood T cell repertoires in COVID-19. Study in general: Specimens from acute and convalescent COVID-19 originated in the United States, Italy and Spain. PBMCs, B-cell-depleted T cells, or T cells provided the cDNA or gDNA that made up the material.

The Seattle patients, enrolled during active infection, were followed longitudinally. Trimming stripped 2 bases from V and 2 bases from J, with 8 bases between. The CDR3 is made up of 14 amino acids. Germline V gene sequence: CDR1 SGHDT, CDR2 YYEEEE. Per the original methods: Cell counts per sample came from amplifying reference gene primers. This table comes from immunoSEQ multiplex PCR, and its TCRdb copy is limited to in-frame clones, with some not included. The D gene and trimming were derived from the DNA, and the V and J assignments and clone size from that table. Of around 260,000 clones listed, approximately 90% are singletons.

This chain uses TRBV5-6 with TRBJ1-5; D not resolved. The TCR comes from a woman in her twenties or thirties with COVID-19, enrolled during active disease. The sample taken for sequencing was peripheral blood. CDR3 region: CASSLQQGNQPQHF. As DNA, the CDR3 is TGTGCCAGCAGCTTACAGCAGGGCAATCAGCCCCAGCATTTT.